The clone carrying this T cell receptor beta chain was detected many times. Its antigen remains unidentified. Trimming pared 6 bases from V and 4 bases from J, leaving 16 bases between. The CDR3 sequence is 13 residues long. Germline CDR1 is DFQATT and CDR2 is SNEGSKA (reference sequence). The data stem from a study of T cells in Graves' hyperthyroidism and ophthalmopathy. General observations from the study: Blood held most thyroid clonotypes expanded above 0.001 frequency.

Researchers defined stable Graves' hyperthyroidism as no ophthalmopathy progression within 18 months. Each patient was aged 18 to 65 and had newly diagnosed hyperthyroidism of under 2 months' duration. The PBMCs had their origin in 10 ml of fresh peripheral blood. The source material, RNA transcripts, was used to amplify TCR beta CDR3 regions. A set of HTBI primers served as the primers for a first-round RT-PCR of the TCR CDR3. Each CDR3 protein gets one entry after TCRdb re-called the multiplex PCR reads with MiXCR. Of around 350,000 distinct CDR3 sequences in the sample, less than 15% were seen once.

The TCR sequence derives from a woman aged 18-29 years with Graves' hyperthyroidism. The rearrangement uses TRBV20-1 and TRBJ2-7, with a weak D call TRBD2 (6 bases). The sample consisted of blood. CDR3 protein: CSAGREHLYEQYF. DNA of the CDR3: TGCAGTGCCGGACGGGAGCATCTATACGAGCAGTACTTC.